The table lists the clone carrying this T cell receptor (beta chain) with a count of one. Its antigen is currently unknown. From the 120-subject validation cohort, which was separate from the roughly 680-subject first cohort, the donors were drawn. V trimming: 2 bases; J trimming: 2 bases; junction bases outside the gene matches: 4. Per germline, CDR1 LGHNA and CDR2 YNFKEQ. The CDR3 sequence is 16 residues long. The data were taken from a study of cytomegalovirus exposure and HLA in healthy donors. General study findings and limits: That first-cohort TCR clusters tended to co-occur in the roughly 130 validation repertoires was found in a later analysis. It was reportedly the case that the classifier diagnosed cytomegalovirus status with high specificity and sensitivity. Rare TCR sequences predominated, though certain public TCRs were found in many donors.

Assay: immunoSEQ multiplex PCR; the TCRdb copy retains only in-frame clones and omits some. The data contain approximately 130,000 clones, 80% to 90% of them singletons. The material sequenced was PBMCs. The receptor comes from a young woman in good health and CMV-seronegative. V usage is TRBV4-2 and J usage is TRBJ2-3; 10 bases map to TRBD2. The CDR3 loop reads CASSQTTSGATDTQYF. DNA of the CDR3: TGTGCCAGCAGCCAAACTACTAGCGGGGCCACAGATACGCAGTATTTT.